This T cell receptor (beta chain) was documented in a study of T-cell memory formation after mild COVID-19. Study observations and caveats: The study detected some responding clones in pre-infection memory, suggesting cross-reactive memory joined. CD4/CD8 balance characterized clones contracting day 15 to 85, and CD4+ skew characterized later expanders.

The CDR3 totals 10 residues. Germline CDR1 SEHNR, CDR2 FQNEAQ (reference sequence). The V end lost 5 bases, the J end lost 10 bases, and 8 bases lay between the germline ends. TCR alpha and TCR beta cDNA libraries carrying sample barcodes and UMIs came from 5'RACE with constant-segment primers. A single record per CDR3 protein comes from TCRdb applying MiXCR to the 5' RACE reads. The sample shows about 430,000 distinct CDR3 sequences, roughly a quarter of them seen only once. Comment on this clonotype: Its target is unknown.

The chain is built from TRBV7-9 and TRBJ1-1; no reliable D call. The source is an adult woman who had mild COVID-19 (a few samples of this study predate the infection). Cell type and time point are not known. Sample: PBMCs or a T cell subset sorted from them (not recorded which). CDR3 DNA: TGTGCCAGCAGCCTAGGTGGAGCTTTCTTT. It encodes CASSLGGAFF.